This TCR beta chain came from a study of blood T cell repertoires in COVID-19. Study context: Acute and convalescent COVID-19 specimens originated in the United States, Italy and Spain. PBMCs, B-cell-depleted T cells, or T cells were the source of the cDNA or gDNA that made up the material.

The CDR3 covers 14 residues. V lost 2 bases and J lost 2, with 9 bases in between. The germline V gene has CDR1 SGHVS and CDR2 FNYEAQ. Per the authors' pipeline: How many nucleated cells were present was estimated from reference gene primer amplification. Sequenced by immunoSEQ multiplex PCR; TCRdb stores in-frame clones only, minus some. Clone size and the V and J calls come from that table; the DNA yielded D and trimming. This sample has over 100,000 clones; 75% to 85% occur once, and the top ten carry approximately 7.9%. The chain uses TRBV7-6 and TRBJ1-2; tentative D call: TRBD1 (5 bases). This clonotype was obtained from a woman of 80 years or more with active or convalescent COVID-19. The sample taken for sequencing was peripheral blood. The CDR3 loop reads CASSLQGSNYGYTF. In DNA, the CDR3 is TGTGCCAGCAGCTTACAGGGATCCAACTATGGCTACACCTTC.